The 8 T cell receptor beta chains below were found in one sample sequenced in a study of cytomegalovirus exposure and HLA in healthy donors (dated by TCRdb to 2015 to 2018). Receptors were amplified or captured by the immunoSEQ multiplex PCR assay. For the multiplex PCR, a mixture combining 60 forward primers for TCR Vbeta segments and 13 reverse primers for TCR Jbeta segments was used. This is the immuneACCESS table as TCRdb keeps it, with only in-frame sequences that have V and J called. A part of the clones is gone; compared with another copy, unresolved V genes explain less than half, and the rest is unexplained. This sample gives under 200,000 clones in total; roughly 85% of them show up just once. The ten biggest clones cover approximately 1.3% of the sample. Sequenced material: PBMCs. Source of these receptors: a man between 25 and 39 years old in good health and CMV-seronegative.

The CDR3 loop reads CARSYDRGLYSNQPQHF. CDR3 DNA: TGTGCCAGAAGTTACGACAGGGGGCTCTATAGCAATCAGCCCCAGCATTTT. The chain has TRBV5-3 and TRBJ1-5, with 10 bases identical to TRBD1. TRBV5-3 is treated as an ORF (open reading frame) with a function not yet certain. The CDR3 contains 17 residues. With V trimmed by 5 bases and J by 0 bases, 8 bases remained unmatched.

This chain connects TRBV4-2 to TRBJ2-1, with 10 bases aligning to TRBD1. CDR3 length: 15 amino acids. Germline CDR1 reads LGHNA; CDR2 reads YNFKEQ. The V and J ends lost 4 bases and 2 bases, in that order; junction bases with no gene match: 2. The CDR3 protein is CASSPGTGAYNEQFF. CDR3 in DNA: TGTGCCAGCAGCCCCGGGACAGGGGCCTACAATGAGCAGTTCTTC.

The chain combines TRBV5-6 with TRBJ2-7, with 7 bases lining up with TRBD2. The CDR3 contains 14 residues. Losses at the gene ends were 4 bases for V and 6 bases for J; bases not matched to a gene: 10. Germline V gene data show CDR1 as SGHDT and CDR2 as YYEEEE. The CDR3 loop reads CASSGRGDGFEQYF. As DNA, the CDR3 is TGTGCCAGCAGCGGTCGGGGGGATGGATTCGAGCAGTACTTC.

V usage is TRBV28 and J usage is TRBJ1-5, with 9 bases that match TRBD1. The CDR3 loop spans 13 amino acids. V shed 6 bases and J 6 bases; nucleotides not matched to a gene: 3. Germline CDR1 is MDHEN and CDR2 is SYDVKM. CDR3 in amino acids: CASRTGGGQPQHF. The DNA for the CDR3 is TGTGCCAGCAGGACAGGGGGAGGTCAGCCCCAGCATTTT.

The V and J genes are TRBV4-3 and TRBJ1-1; D perhaps matches TRBD1 (5 bases). Trimming took off 2 bases at V and 2 bases at J, with 12 bases between the two ends. Germline loops: CDR1 LGHNA, CDR2 YSLEER. The CDR3 extends over 15 amino acids. This chain's CDR3 is CASSQPGQGNTEAFF. For the CDR3, the DNA is TGCGCCAGCAGCCAACCCGGCCAGGGTAACACTGAAGCTTTCTTT.

V and J are TRBV5-4 and TRBJ2-7; weak D call: TRBD1 (5 bases). CDR3 length: 15 amino acids. V lost 4 bases, J lost 0 bases, and 14 bases lay in between. Looked up from germline, CDR1 is SGHNT and CDR2 is YYREEE (reference sequence). CDR3 in amino acids: CASSQFQGISYEQYF. CDR3 sequence (DNA): TGTGCCAGCAGCCAGTTCCAGGGAATCTCCTACGAGCAGTACTTC.

The chain combines TRBV15 with TRBJ2-7, with TRBD1 matching 10 bases. Germline V CDR1 and CDR2: LNHNV, YYDKDF (reference sequence). The CDR3 is 15 residues long. J lost 3 bases, V lost 5 bases, and 7 bases had no gene match. CDR3 coding DNA: TGTGCCACCAGCGCCGCCGGGACAGGGGTCTACGAGCAGTACTTC. It yields the protein CATSAAGTGVYEQYF.

The chain uses TRBV28 and TRBJ2-7; 9 nucleotides align to TRBD1. The trim removed 4 bases at V and 4 bases at J, leaving 8 bases unmatched. Germline V gives CDR1 MDHEN, CDR2 SYDVKM. The CDR3 runs to 15 residues. The CDR3 nucleotides are TGTGCCAGCAGTTCTTCCGCGGGACAGGGTTACGAGCAGTACTTC. This translates into CASSSSAGQGYEQYF.